The rows below give T cell receptor beta chains drawn from one sample of a study of glioma-infiltrating T cells. A single record per CDR3 protein comes from TCRdb applying MiXCR to the multiplex PCR reads. Among more than 300,000 distinct CDR3 sequences listed, around 45% were seen once. Sequencing was carried out using glioma tissue, nonneoplastic brain tissue, or PBMCs (not recorded which). Source of these receptors: a human donor with low-grade glioma or glioblastoma, undergoing nonglioma brain surgery, or in good health (not recorded which). Both conserved end residues are part of each CDR3. The D gene is left open where the match is weak. Only part of the rows carry a size: once, few, many, or a class if the clone is expanded.

j_gene,d_gene,v_gene,abundance,len,CDR3nt,CDR3aa
TRBJ2-3,.,TRBV12-3/TRBV12-4,few,14,TGTGCCAGCTTTTGGTCAGGGGAGGCTGATACGCAGTATTTT,CASFWSGEADTQYF
TRBJ2-1,TRBD2,TRBV6-4,.,14,TGTGCCAGCAGTCTAGCGGGAGAGGGGAATGAGCAGTTCTTC,CASSLAGEGNEQFF
TRBJ1-1,.,TRBV19,.,13,TGTGCCAGTAAGGAGGGGCTAAACACTGAAGCTTTCTTT,CASKEGLNTEAFF
TRBJ2-5,TRBD1,TRBV28,many,13,TGTGCCAGCGGAACAGGGGGCCAAGAGACCCAGTACTTC,CASGTGGQETQYF
TRBJ2-3,.,TRBV7-2,.,13,TGTGCCAGAAGCGTCGGTCGAACAGATACGCAGTATTTT,CARSVGRTDTQYF
TRBJ2-5,TRBD2,TRBV4-1,.,15,TGCGCCAGCAGCCACGGGACTAGCGGGAAACAGACCCAGTACTTC,CASSHGTSGKQTQYF
TRBJ2-3,TRBD2,TRBV7-2,.,14,TGTGCCAGCAGCTTGGGAATAGCGGGAGTTACGCAGTATTTT,CASSLGIAGVTQYF
TRBJ2-1,TRBD2,TRBV4-2,.,18,TGTGCCAGCAGCCAAAAAAAAGGCGGGACTAGAGTCAGCAATGAGCAGTTCTTC,CASSQKKGGTRVSNEQFF
TRBJ2-7,TRBD1,TRBV28,.,11,TGTGCCAGCCGTCACAGGGGGGAGCAGTACTTC,CASRHRGEQYF
TRBJ1-6,.,TRBV28,few,14,TGTGCCAGCAGGGGGGTACTAGATAATTCACCCCTCCACTTT,CASRGVLDNSPLHF
TRBJ2-3,.,TRBV6-1,many,14,TGTGCCAGCATAGGGCACGGGAGACCAGATACGCAGTATTTT,CASIGHGRPDTQYF
TRBJ1-2,.,TRBV27,many,15,TGTGCCAGCAGTTTAAGTAGGTGGGGACTCTATGGCTACACCTTC,CASSLSRWGLYGYTF
TRBJ2-1,.,TRBV5-1,few,13,TGCGCCAGCACCCCGGGGCGGTACAATGAGCAGTTCTTC,CASTPGRYNEQFF
TRBJ2-7,TRBD2,TRBV28,few,14,TGTGCCAGCAGTTTGCGGGAGGCTCGGTACGAGCAGTACTTC,CASSLREARYEQYF
TRBJ2-6,.,TRBV6-1,.,13,TGTGCCAGCAGGCGCTCTGGGGCCAACGTCCTGGCTTTC,CASRRSGANVLAF
TRBJ2-7,.,TRBV28,.,17,TGTGCCTGCAGTTCAACTTCGCGTGGGAGGCCTATCGGCGAGCAGTGCTTC,CACSSTSRGRPIGEQCF
TRBJ2-3,.,TRBV6-2/TRBV6-3,many,12,TGTGCCAGCAGTTCCCACACAGATACGCAGTATTTT,CASSSHTDTQYF
TRBJ2-7,.,TRBV29-1,once,13,TGCAGCGTTGAACAGGCCGGAGGCTACGAGCAGTACTTT,CSVEQAGGYEQYF
TRBJ2-7,.,TRBV28,few,13,TGTGCCAGCAGGGGAGTGGGACCCTACGAGCAGTACTTC,CASRGVGPYEQYF
TRBJ2-3,.,TRBV20-1,few,12,TGCAGTGCATGGGACAACACAGATACGCAGTATTTT,CSAWDNTDTQYF
TRBJ2-2,.,TRBV29-1,.,12,TGCGTCGGGCAGACCTACACCGGGGAGCTGTTTTTT,CVGQTYTGELFF
TRBJ2-3,.,TRBV27,.,16,TGTACCAGCAGGAGATCCGGACAGACCCTCACAGATGCGCAGTATTTT,CTSRRSGQTLTDAQYF
TRBJ2-1,TRBD1,TRBV18,few,15,TGTGCCAGCTCACCACCGAGACAGGGGGACAATGAGCAGTTCTTC,CASSPPRQGDNEQFF
TRBJ1-1,.,TRBV12-3/TRBV12-4,.,15,TGTGCCAGCAGTAGATCACAGACAACGAACACTGAAGCTTTCTTT,CASSRSQTTNTEAFF
TRBJ1-1,.,TRBV15,.,12,TGTGCCACCAGCAGAGGTCAAACTGAAGCTTTCTTT,CATSRGQTEAFF
TRBJ2-7,.,TRBV6-2/TRBV6-3,many,15,TGTGCCAGCAGACTCCCCGGGACTTACTCCTACGAGCAGTACTTC,CASRLPGTYSYEQYF
TRBJ2-7,.,TRBV29-1,.,13,TGCAGCGTTGAGCCAGCCGGGGTATACGAGCAGTACTTC,CSVEPAGVYEQYF
TRBJ2-1,.,TRBV5-1,.,14,TGCGCCAGCGCCCCGGTGATTCCCCACAATGAGCAGTTCTTC,CASAPVIPHNEQFF
TRBJ2-7,.,TRBV7-9,few,15,TGTGCCAGCAGCCGACTAGGGGACAGATCATACGAGCAGTACTTC,CASSRLGDRSYEQYF
TRBJ2-3,TRBD2,TRBV28,.,15,TGTGCCAGCAGTTTGCTAGCGGGATCGGAGGATTCGCAGTATTTT,CASSLLAGSEDSQYF
TRBJ2-1,.,TRBV7-3,few,15,TGTGCCAGCAGCCCAGACTGGAGCTCCTACAATGAGCAGTTCTTC,CASSPDWSSYNEQFF
TRBJ2-5,TRBD2,TRBV28,.,17,TGTGCCAGCAGCCAATGGGGGGCGGGGGGCCCCCAAGAGACCCAGTACTTC,CASSQWGAGGPQETQYF
TRBJ2-7,.,TRBV6-6,.,13,TGTGCCAGCAGTTCCCCGGGAGCCCACGAGCAGTACTTC,CASSSPGAHEQYF
TRBJ2-7,TRBD1,TRBV28,.,17,TGTGCCAGCAGTTCCAGACAGGGGGCTGGAAGTGGCTACGAGCAGTACTTC,CASSSRQGAGSGYEQYF
TRBJ2-1,.,TRBV18,.,15,TGTGCCAGCTCAACAAGGCCTTACGACTACAATGAGCAGTTCTTC,CASSTRPYDYNEQFF
TRBJ1-6,.,TRBV4-1,many,14,TGCGCCAGCAGCCAAGATACCGGGGATTCACCCCTCCACTTT,CASSQDTGDSPLHF